These 18 T cell receptor beta chains were all obtained from the same sample, sequenced in a study of blood T cell repertoires in COVID-19. Using immunoSEQ multiplex PCR, the repertoire was profiled, and TCRdb retains in-frame clones only, with some absent. This sample has 200,000 to 250,000 clones; roughly four fifths occur once, and the top ten carry approximately 4%. Sequencing input: PBMCs or T cells enriched from blood (not recorded which). The receptors were sampled from a woman between 40 and 50 years old who had been exposed to COVID-19.

The genes are TRBV4-2 and TRBJ1-6; no clear D. The V and J ends lost 0 bases and 0 bases respectively, with 9 bases between them. This CDR3 region has 17 residues. Looked up from germline, CDR1 is LGHNA and CDR2 is YNFKEQ. CDR3 sequence: CASSQEWASSYNSPLHF. As DNA, the CDR3 is TGTGCCAGCAGCCAAGAATGGGCCAGCTCCTATAATTCACCCCTCCACTTT.

This clone has more than one count but fewer than ten. The rearrangement uses TRBV7-2 and TRBJ2-2; no clear D gene. V was clipped by 4 bases and J by 8 bases, with 11 bases between them. Germline V gives CDR1 SGHTA, CDR2 FQGNSA. The CDR3 sequence is 13 residues long. CDR3 DNA sequence: TGTGCCAGCAGCTCTCGATGGAGTGGGGAGCTGTTTTTT. Translation gives CASSSRWSGELFF.

V gene TRBV2 combines with J gene TRBJ2-5, with a tentative D call TRBD1 (5 bases). The germline V and J ends were trimmed by 6 bases and 1 base, with 12 bases remaining between them. CDR1 and CDR2 (germline): SNHLY, FYNNEI. The CDR3 has 14 amino acids. The CDR3, as DNA: TGTGCCAGCAGCCCGAAGACAGTCCAAGAGACCCAGTACTTC. Encoded protein: CASSPKTVQETQYF.

The genes are TRBV28 and TRBJ2-3; 11 bases fit TRBD2. The CDR3 runs to 13 residues. V shed 7 bases and J 6 bases; nucleotides not matched to a gene: 3. Germline CDR1 and CDR2: MDHEN and SYDVKM. Here the CDR3 reads CASTTSGEDTQYF. DNA of the CDR3: TGTGCCAGCACGACTAGCGGGGAGGATACGCAGTATTTT.

V is TRBV25-1 and J is TRBJ2-2, with 11 bases lining up with TRBD1. This CDR3 has 18 residues. The germline CDR1 and CDR2 sequences are MGHDK and SYGVNS. Trimming took 3 bases from V and 7 from J; bases not matched to a gene: 13. The CDR3 region is CASSDQTGTGGMVGELFF. CDR3 nucleotides: TGTGCCAGCAGTGACCAAACCGGGACAGGGGGGATGGTCGGGGAGCTGTTTTTT.

The DNA for the CDR3 is TGTGCCAGCAGTTTCACAGTGAACACTGAAGCTTTCTTT. It translates to CASSFTVNTEAFF. The genes are TRBV12-3 or TRBV12-4 and TRBJ1-1; D unclear. Trimming removed 3 bases from V and 0 bases from J, with 5 bases in between. The CDR3 covers 13 residues.

The rearrangement joins TRBV5-8 to TRBJ2-7; perhaps TRBD1 as D (6 bases). V was pared by 0 bases and J by 5 bases, with 9 bases between. This CDR3 comprises 13 residues. Looked up from germline, CDR1 is SGHTS and CDR2 is YDEGEE. The CDR3: CASSLEAGDEQYF. The CDR3 DNA reads TGTGCCAGCAGCTTGGAGGCAGGGGACGAGCAGTACTTC.

The chain's CDR3 is CASSVNSPGQADGYTF. The CDR3 nucleotides are TGTGCCAGCAGTGTCAATTCACCGGGACAGGCGGATGGCTACACCTTC. This chain connects TRBV6-1 to TRBJ1-2; 8 positions agree with TRBD1. The CDR3 runs to 16 residues. Per the germline V gene, CDR1 is MNHNS and CDR2 is SASEGT. V dropped 4 bases and J dropped 6; count of bases not matched to a gene: 13.

The chain links TRBV7-2 to TRBJ1-2; D may be TRBD1 (5 bases). V was clipped by 1 base and J by 2 bases, with 17 bases between them. Germline V gene sequence: CDR1 SGHTA, CDR2 FQGNSA. The CDR3 runs 17 residues. This CDR3 is CASSLVGGRVENYGYTF. In nucleotides, the CDR3 is TGTGCCAGCAGCTTAGTGGGGGGTAGGGTTGAAAACTATGGCTACACCTTC. The variable domain in full, with the rest retrieved from reference TRBV7-2 and TRBJ1-2, is GAGVSQSPSNKVTEKGKDVELRCDPISGHTALYWYRQSLGQGLEFLIYFQGNSAPDKSGLPSDRFSAERTGGSVSTLTIQRTQQEDSAVYLCASSLVGGRVENYGYTFGSGTRLTVV.

The rearrangement links TRBV9 to TRBJ2-7; TRBD2 agrees at 9 bases. The germline V gene encodes CDR1 SGDLS and CDR2 YYNGEE. The CDR3 is made up of 16 amino acids. With 4 bases clipped from V and 0 bases from J, the junction kept 8 bases outside the gene matches. CDR3 sequence reads: CASSPSAGGSSYEQYF. The DNA of the CDR3 is TGTGCCAGCAGCCCTTCAGCGGGGGGTAGCTCCTACGAGCAGTACTTC.

The chain links TRBV19 to TRBJ1-6; D uncertain. The CDR3 sequence is 15 residues long. Germline values: CDR1 LNHDA, CDR2 SQIVND (reference sequence). Trimming pared 3 bases from V and 9 bases from J, leaving 15 bases between. The CDR3 DNA reads TGTGCCAGTAGTATCCAGGCAATCGGGAGTTCACCCCTCCACTTT. Its translation is CASSIQAIGSSPLHF. The variable domain in full, completed from reference TRBV19 and TRBJ1-6, reads DGGITQSPKYLFRKEGQNVTLSCEQNLNHDAMYWYRQDPGQGLRLIYYSQIVNDFQKGDIAEGYSVSREKKESFPLTVTSAQKNPTAFYLCASSIQAIGSSPLHFGNGTRLTVT.

The rearrangement uses TRBV7-3 and TRBJ1-2; D ambiguous. The CDR3 totals 15 residues. Germline V CDR1 and CDR2: SGHTA, FQGTGA. Between the trimmed V and J ends, which lost 5 bases and 2 bases, there was a span of 15 bases. CDR3 coding DNA: TGTGCCAGCAGCCCCGGGCGGGTGAGAAACTATGGCTACACCTTC. It translates to CASSPGRVRNYGYTF.

This clone was found a few times. The chain is built from TRBV7-3 and TRBJ2-3; D is undetermined. Trimming shortened V by 4 bases and J by 0 bases, and 5 bases separated the two germline ends. The germline CDR1 and CDR2 sequences are SGHTA and FQGTGA. The CDR3 consists of 13 residues. This chain's CDR3 is CASSSPSTDTQYF. The CDR3 nucleotides read TGTGCCAGCAGCTCTCCTAGCACAGATACGCAGTATTTT.

The V and J genes are TRBV21-1 and TRBJ2-3; TRBD2, the table's D call, lacks a check against the DNA. TRBV21-1 is listed as a pseudogene. This CDR3 has 15 residues. The CDR3 spells CASSSRGDPADTQYF. The CDR3 nucleotides are TGTGCCAGCAGCTCCCGGGGGGACCCCGCAGATACGCAGTATTTT.

V usage is TRBV27 and J usage is TRBJ2-2, with 8 bases matching TRBD1. CDR3 length equals 15 residues. Per the germline V gene, CDR1 is MNHEY and CDR2 is SMNVEV (reference sequence). V lost 3 bases and J lost 5; bases outside the gene matches: 5. The CDR3, as DNA: TGTGCCAGCAGTTTTAGGCAGGGGGCAACCGGGGAGCTGTTTTTT. It is translated as CASSFRQGATGELFF.

The chain joins TRBV6-5 to TRBJ2-7; TRBD1 aligns across 9 bases. Germline CDR1 reads MNHEY; CDR2 reads SVGAGI. Germline trimming cut 6 bases from V and 5 bases from J; bases unmatched to any gene: 8. The CDR3 has 14 residues. The CDR3: CASRSGTGTHEQYF. CDR3 coding DNA: TGTGCCAGCAGATCCGGGACAGGGACCCACGAGCAGTACTTC.

This sequence joins TRBV27 and TRBJ2-1; 9 nucleotides match TRBD2. Germline CDR1 MNHEY, CDR2 SMNVEV (reference sequence). CDR3 length equals 17 residues. The V and J ends lost 0 bases and 9 bases, in that order; junction bases with no gene match: 12. This CDR3 reads CASSLSPGLAPQSEQFF. The CDR3 nucleotides are TGTGCCAGCAGTTTATCCCCAGGACTAGCGCCCCAGTCTGAGCAGTTCTTC.

The chain is built from TRBV19 and TRBJ1-2; TRBD1 aligns across 9 bases. Germline V gives CDR1 LNHDA, CDR2 SQIVND (reference sequence). The CDR3 covers 17 residues. J gave up 4 bases and V 4 bases, and 13 bases lay outside the gene matches. The CDR3 spells CASSTGQGSLPFYGYTF. The CDR3 coding sequence is TGTGCCAGTAGTACGGGACAGGGTTCGCTTCCGTTCTATGGCTACACCTTC.